Shown below are 27 T cell receptor beta chains from a single sample sequenced in a study of T cell repertoires in cytomegalovirus infection. TCRdb re-derived calls from the reads in MiXCR, one entry per CDR3 protein. The sample contains 150,000 to 200,000 distinct CDR3 sequences, 8% to 10% of which appear only once. The sequenced sample was PBMCs. These receptors all come from a human donor in good health (CMV status not recorded). Some clones in this sample may be carry-over from other donors' samples.

This clonotype was recorded a few times. CDR3 loop: CAIRPYTGELFF. CDR3 in DNA: TGTGCCATTCGACCCTACACCGGGGAGCTGTTTTTT. The chain has TRBV12-3 or TRBV12-4 and TRBJ2-2; D gene uncertain. Between the trimmed V and J ends, which lost 10 bases and 3 bases, there was a span of 9 bases. There are 12 residues in the CDR3.

The V gene is TRBV20-1, the J gene TRBJ2-3; the match to TRBD2 covers 10 bases. Germline assignment: CDR1 DFQATT and CDR2 SNEGSKA (reference sequence). The CDR3 loop spans 14 amino acids. V lost 6 bases and J lost 2; bases outside the gene matches: 5. The chain's CDR3 is CSAELAGLTDTQYF. The CDR3 DNA reads TGCAGTGCGGAACTAGCGGGACTCACAGATACGCAGTATTTT.

This clonotype was detected many times. The chain employs TRBV20-1 and TRBJ2-1; 13 bases line up with TRBD2. The germline V gene has CDR1 DFQATT and CDR2 SNEGSKA (reference sequence). Trimming cost V 0 bases and J 3 bases; bases outside gene matches: 8. The CDR3 sequence is 18 residues long. CDR3 loop: CSARDPGTSGKGYNEQFF. CDR3 DNA sequence: TGCAGTGCTAGAGATCCCGGGACTAGCGGGAAAGGCTACAATGAGCAGTTCTTC.

This clonotype was seen repeatedly, ten times or more. V is TRBV7-2 and J is TRBJ1-5, with D possibly being TRBD1 (6 bases). V was trimmed by 5 bases and J by 6 bases, leaving 11 bases between them. Per the germline V gene, CDR1 is SGHTA and CDR2 is FQGNSA. The CDR3 has 13 amino acids. The DNA for the CDR3 is TGTGCCAGCAGCATAACAGGGTTTCAGCCCCAGCATTTT. Encoded protein: CASSITGFQPQHF. Variable domain in full (rest from reference TRBV7-2 and TRBJ1-5): GAGVSQSPSNKVTEKGKDVELRCDPISGHTALYWYRQSLGQGLEFLIYFQGNSAPDKSGLPSDRFSAERTGGSVSTLTIQRTQQEDSAVYLCASSITGFQPQHFGDGTRLSIL.

This clonotype has ten or more counts. The chain has TRBV7-3 and TRBJ2-3, with a tentative D call TRBD2 (6 bases). In germline, CDR1 is SGHTA, CDR2 FQGTGA. The CDR3 length is 14 residues. V dropped 4 bases and J dropped 2 bases, with 10 bases sitting between them. CDR3 sequence (DNA): TGTGCCAGCAGCTCCGGGAGTTACACAGATACGCAGTATTTT. Amino acids: CASSSGSYTDTQYF.

This chain joins TRBV6-2 or TRBV6-3 and TRBJ2-1; D gene ambiguous. V shed 2 bases and J shed 12 bases, with 8 bases lying between them. Germline V gives CDR1 MNHEY, CDR2 SVGEGT. The CDR3 extends over 11 amino acids. CDR3 bases: TGTGCCAGCAGTTACGGTAGTGGGCAGTTCTTC. Residues: CASSYGSGQFF.

This clonotype has at least ten counts. The chain recombines TRBV7-2 with TRBJ1-2; no firm D call. The CDR3 is 15 amino acids. V was trimmed by 1 base and J by 7 bases, leaving 16 bases between them. Germline loops: CDR1 SGHTA, CDR2 FQGNSA. CDR3 in amino acids: CASSLDGVADGGYTF. The CDR3 region has the DNA TGTGCCAGCAGCTTAGATGGGGTCGCGGATGGTGGCTACACCTTC.

This clonotype was detected ten times or more. V usage is TRBV7-8 and J usage is TRBJ1-1; TRBD1 agrees at 8 bases. Germline trimming cut 2 bases from V and 1 base from J; bases unmatched to any gene: 9. There are 17 residues in the CDR3. Germline CDR1 SGHVS, CDR2 FQNEAQ. CDR3 loop: CASSLRRPGTGNTEAFF. CDR3 sequence (DNA): TGTGCCAGCAGCTTACGACGTCCCGGGACAGGGAACACTGAAGCTTTCTTT.

This clonotype was seen a few times. J is TRBJ1-2 and V is TRBV19, with no clear D. The V gene's germline CDR1 is LNHDA and CDR2 SQIVND (reference sequence). Trimming left V 3 bases short and J 2 bases short, with 10 bases between. The CDR3 loop spans 14 amino acids. CDR3 protein: CASSILEVNYGYTF. In DNA form, the CDR3 reads TGTGCCAGTAGTATCTTGGAGGTGAACTATGGCTACACCTTC.

There are a few counts of this clonotype. J is TRBJ1-6 and V is TRBV11-2, with TRBD1 as a possible D gene (6 bases). The CDR3 is 14 residues long. Between the trimmed V and J ends, which lost 5 bases and 8 bases, there was a span of 13 bases. Germline V gene lookup returns CDR1 SGHAT and CDR2 FQNNGV. The CDR3 loop reads CASSPRHRDSPLHF. CDR3 nucleotides: TGTGCCAGCAGCCCTCGTCACAGGGATTCACCCCTCCACTTT.

The chain uses TRBV20-1 and TRBJ1-1, with 11 bases aligning to TRBD1. J gave up 10 bases and V 6 bases, and 10 bases lay outside the gene matches. The CDR3 is made up of 13 amino acids. Germline assignment: CDR1 DFQATT and CDR2 SNEGSKA (reference sequence). The CDR3 region has the DNA TGCAGTGCCAACGGACAGGGGGCCGTATTAGCTTTCTTT. This encodes CSANGQGAVLAFF.

This clonotype occurred a few times. The V call is TRBV20-1, the J call TRBJ2-7, with 7 bases lining up with TRBD1. This CDR3 spans 14 amino acids. The J segment lost 2 bases and the V segment lost 2 bases, leaving 6 bases of the junction unmatched. CDR1 and CDR2 (germline): DFQATT, SNEGSKA (reference sequence). The CDR3 region is CSARPTGTTYEQYF. In DNA form, the CDR3 reads TGCAGTGCTAGACCGACAGGGACCACCTACGAGCAGTACTTC.

This clonotype was observed a handful of times. V is TRBV28 and J is TRBJ2-3; 9 bases map to TRBD1. Per the germline V gene, CDR1 is MDHEN and CDR2 is SYDVKM. CDR3 length equals 14 residues. Trimming took 2 bases from V and 8 from J; bases not matched to a gene: 5. CDR3 in amino acids: CASSLLQGAGTQYF. The CDR3 DNA follows: TGTGCCAGCAGTTTACTACAGGGGGCTGGTACGCAGTATTTT.

This clonotype was recorded at least ten times. V gene TRBV7-2 combines with J gene TRBJ1-1, with TRBD1 identical over 9 bases. There are 17 residues in the CDR3. Trimming cost V 2 bases and J 1 base; bases outside gene matches: 8. CDR1 is SGHTA and CDR2 is FQGNSA in the germline V gene. The CDR3: CASSLFLGTGKNTEAFF. The DNA of the CDR3 is TGTGCCAGCAGCTTATTTCTAGGGACAGGGAAGAACACTGAAGCTTTCTTT. Complete variable domain (other parts from reference TRBV7-2 and TRBJ1-1): GAGVSQSPSNKVTEKGKDVELRCDPISGHTALYWYRQSLGQGLEFLIYFQGNSAPDKSGLPSDRFSAERTGGSVSTLTIQRTQQEDSAVYLCASSLFLGTGKNTEAFFGQGTRLTVV.

This clonotype occurred a few times. This chain links TRBV29-1 with TRBJ2-7; D possibly corresponds to TRBD1 (6 bases). The length of the CDR3 is 12 residues. Germline V gene lookup returns CDR1 SQVTM and CDR2 ANQGSEA. Trimming cost V 6 bases and J 2 bases, with 11 bases left between them. The CDR3 region has the DNA TGCAGCGTCGTGGGGACAACCTACGAGCAGTACTTC. Amino acids: CSVVGTTYEQYF.

In its sample, this clonotype was seen many times. This rearrangement joins TRBV7-8 to TRBJ2-3, with no clear D. Trimming stripped 4 bases from V and 5 bases from J, with 4 bases between. The CDR3 runs to 11 residues. The germline V gene encodes CDR1 SGHVS and CDR2 FQNEAQ. CDR3 coding DNA: TGTGCCAGCAGCTCGCAAGATACGCAGTATTTT. As protein: CASSSQDTQYF. The variable domain in full, with the rest retrieved from reference TRBV7-8 and TRBJ2-3, is GAGVSQSPRYKVAKRGQDVALRCDPISGHVSLFWYQQALGQGPEFLTYFQNEAQLDKSGLPSDRFFAERPEGSVSTLKIQRTQQEDSAVYLCASSSQDTQYFGPGTRLTVL.

This clonotype was counted ten times or more. One junction end does not reproduce the germline sequence, and a read error may be involved. The chain joins TRBV7-7 to TRBJ2-5; 11 bases map to TRBD2. The CDR3 covers 15 residues. Per germline, CDR1 SSHAT and CDR2 FNYEAQ (reference sequence). The CDR3 spells CASSPGLAARETQYF. The CDR3 DNA reads TGTGCTAGCAGCCCGGGACTAGCGGCCCGGGAGACCCAGTACTTC.

This chain uses TRBV6-2 or TRBV6-3 with TRBJ2-1; TRBD2 matches at 10 bases. The germline V gene has CDR1 MNHEY and CDR2 SVGEGT. With 0 bases clipped from V and 2 bases from J, the junction kept 10 bases outside the gene matches. The CDR3 totals 19 residues. The CDR3 DNA follows: TGTGCCAGCAGTTACTCGAGGGTCAGCGGGAGGGCCCCCTACAATGAGCAGTTCTTC. It is translated as CASSYSRVSGRAPYNEQFF.

The CDR3 is CASSYSAEKLSYNEQFF. In DNA, the CDR3 is TGTGCCAGCAGTTACTCAGCAGAGAAGCTCTCCTACAATGAGCAGTTCTTC. V gene TRBV6-7 combines with J gene TRBJ2-1; no definite D call. TRBV6-7 is classed as an ORF, of uncertain function. The CDR3 covers 17 residues. Trimming cost V 0 bases and J 0 bases, with 12 bases left between them.

CDR3 loop: CSASGGRANGELFF. For the CDR3, the DNA is TGCAGTGCTAGTGGCGGGAGGGCCAACGGGGAGCTGTTTTTT. The chain recombines TRBV20-1 with TRBJ2-2; TRBD2 aligns across 9 bases. V dropped 3 bases and J dropped 7; count of bases not matched to a gene: 6. The CDR3 totals 14 residues. CDR1 is DFQATT, CDR2 SNEGSKA, per germline (reference sequence).

Many counts were recorded for this clonotype. The rearrangement uses TRBV7-8 and TRBJ2-1, with D possibly matching TRBD2 (6 bases). The CDR3 length is 14 residues. Trimming stripped 7 bases from V and 7 bases from J, with 17 bases between. Germline V gene lookup returns CDR1 SGHVS and CDR2 FQNEAQ. The CDR3 loop is CASTRDFSGNEQFF. The CDR3 region has the DNA TGTGCCAGCACCAGGGACTTTTCGGGGAATGAGCAGTTCTTC.

This clonotype was detected ten times or more. The rearrangement uses TRBV6-1 and TRBJ2-3; 14 nucleotides align to TRBD2. The CDR3 loop spans 16 amino acids. Germline V gene lookup returns CDR1 MNHNS and CDR2 SASEGT. The V gene end was trimmed by 7 bases and the J gene end by 3 bases; junction bases not matched to a gene: 6. Here the CDR3 DNA reads TGTGCCAGCACAAGAGGACTAGCGGGAGGAACAGATACGCAGTATTTT. It yields the protein CASTRGLAGGTDTQYF.

CDR3: CASSLVRSSEQYF. For the CDR3, the DNA is TGTGCCAGCAGCTTAGTACGGAGCAGCGAGCAGTACTTC. The chain combines TRBV7-6 with TRBJ2-7; D remains unclear. The CDR3 covers 13 residues. V lost 1 base, J lost 6 bases, and 10 bases lay in between. Germline loops: CDR1 SGHVS, CDR2 FNYEAQ.

There are many counts of this clonotype. The rearrangement joins TRBV7-9 to TRBJ1-1; no firm D call. Germline V lookup: CDR1 SEHNR, CDR2 FQNEAQ (reference sequence). The CDR3 contains 14 residues. V was shortened by 4 bases and J by 4 bases, with 13 bases between the two germline ends. The CDR3 protein is CASSSDARSTEAFF. Here the CDR3 DNA reads TGTGCCAGCAGCTCTGACGCGCGGAGCACTGAAGCTTTCTTT.

This clonotype was counted many times. The V gene is TRBV7-9, the J gene TRBJ2-7, with D perhaps matching TRBD2 (5 bases). The CDR3 consists of 13 residues. V was pared by 5 bases and J by 0 bases, with 8 bases between. Germline V CDR1 and CDR2: SEHNR, FQNEAQ (reference sequence). The CDR3 reads CASSLEVSYEQYF. The CDR3 coding sequence is TGTGCCAGCAGCCTGGAGGTCTCCTACGAGCAGTACTTC.

This clonotype was detected many times. The J gene is TRBJ1-1, the V gene TRBV7-2; D not certain. The germline V and J ends were trimmed by 11 bases and 3 bases, with 10 bases remaining between them. Germline assignment: CDR1 SGHTA and CDR2 FQGNSA. This CDR3 region has 11 residues. CDR3 sequence: CAASKDTEAFF. The CDR3 bases are TGTGCCGCTAGTAAGGACACTGAAGCTTTCTTT.

This clonotype was counted between two and nine times. In DNA form, the CDR3 reads TGTGCCAGCAGCCAAGAGACTAGCGGGAAAAATGAGCAGTTCTTC. Its protein product is CASSQETSGKNEQFF. The genes are TRBV14 and TRBJ2-1; 11 positions agree with TRBD2. Germline lookup yields CDR1 SGHDN and CDR2 FVKESK. V trimming: 0 bases; J trimming: 7 bases; junction bases outside the gene matches: 2. The length of the CDR3 is 15 residues.